Presented here are 10 T cell receptor beta chains from one specimen sequenced in a study of follicular helper T cells after annual influenza vaccination. Regarding time point: 2014-2015 season, 7 days after vaccination. Generated by immunoSEQ multiplex PCR, the TCRdb table keeps only in-frame clones and is missing some. Of some 9,800 clones in the sample, about four fifths were seen once. The specimen comprised CXCR5- memory CD4+ T cells sorted from blood, sampled 7 days after influenza vaccination. The receptor source for this set is an adult who received the influenza vaccine.

The rearrangement joins TRBV29-1 to TRBJ1-2, with TRBD1 as a possible D gene (6 bases). The CDR3 consists of 12 residues. Trimming shortened V by 3 bases and J by 8 bases, and 13 bases separated the two germline ends. Germline CDR1 and CDR2: SQVTM and ANQGSEA. Here the CDR3 reads CSVDRGAHGYTF. The DNA of the CDR3 is TGCAGCGTTGATCGGGGGGCCCACGGCTACACCTTC.

The rearrangement links TRBV6-6 to TRBJ2-3; 10 bases fit TRBD2. The CDR3 runs to 16 residues. V lost 6 bases and J lost 2; bases outside the gene matches: 8. Looked up from germline, CDR1 is MNHNY and CDR2 is SVGAGI (reference sequence). The CDR3 region is CASSTGLAVDTDTQYF. The CDR3 DNA sequence: TGTGCCAGCAGCACAGGACTAGCGGTTGACACAGATACGCAGTATTTT.

The chain couples TRBV9 to TRBJ2-1, with no clear D. Trimming pared 0 bases from V and 6 bases from J, leaving 1 base between. Germline V gives CDR1 SGDLS, CDR2 YYNGEE. This CDR3 comprises 11 residues. This chain's CDR3 is CASSVANEQFF. CDR3 coding DNA: TGTGCCAGCAGCGTAGCCAATGAGCAGTTCTTC.

The chain links TRBV4-3 to TRBJ2-3; TRBD2 is a possible D gene (6 bases). The CDR3 extends over 15 amino acids. Trimming shortened V by 2 bases and J by 8 bases, and 17 bases separated the two germline ends. The germline V gene has CDR1 LGHNA and CDR2 YSLEER. Here the CDR3 DNA reads TGCGCCAGCAGCCAAACCGGGAGCGGCGGTGGTACGCAGTATTTT. Its translation is CASSQTGSGGGTQYF.

The CDR3 nucleotides read TGTGCCAGCAGCGTAGGGCTAGCGGGGGGATACACAGATACGCAGTATTTT. It specifies CASSVGLAGGYTDTQYF. The V gene is TRBV9, the J gene TRBJ2-3, with TRBD2 matching 11 bases. The CDR3 loop spans 17 amino acids. The V segment lost 0 bases and the J segment 2 bases; nucleotides outside the gene matches: 5. The germline V gene encodes CDR1 SGDLS and CDR2 YYNGEE.

The chain's CDR3 is CASRTGVNSYNEQFF. The CDR3 DNA reads TGCGCCAGCAGGACAGGGGTCAACTCCTACAATGAGCAGTTCTTC. The rearrangement joins TRBV5-1 to TRBJ2-1; 8 nucleotides align to TRBD1. V gave up 5 bases and J gave up 0 bases; unmatched junction bases: 4. Germline CDR1 and CDR2: SGHRS and YFSETQ. The CDR3 sequence is 15 residues long. The variable domain in full, completed from reference TRBV5-1 and TRBJ2-1, reads KAGVTQTPRYLIKTRGQQVTLSCSPISGHRSVSWYQQTPGQGLQFLFEYFSETQRNKGNFPGRFSGRQFSNSRSEMNVSTLELGDSALYLCASRTGVNSYNEQFFGPGTRLTVL.

The CDR3 DNA is TGCAGCGTTGTGGGCTTCCTATCGGGGGACGAGCAGTACTTC. Amino acid sequence: CSVVGFLSGDEQYF. The chain has TRBV29-1 and TRBJ2-7; the D gene is possibly TRBD2 (6 bases). The V end was cut by 4 bases, the J end by 5 bases, with 18 bases between. CDR3 length equals 14 residues. Germline V lookup: CDR1 SQVTM, CDR2 ANQGSEA.

The CDR3 spells CASSLDPGRETQYF. The CDR3 DNA sequence: TGTGCCAGCAGCCTAGACCCCGGAAGAGAGACCCAGTACTTC. The rearrangement joins TRBV13 to TRBJ2-5; D call uncertain. With 5 bases removed from V and 4 bases from J, the gap between germline ends came to 14 bases. In germline, CDR1 is PRHDT, CDR2 FYEKMQ (reference sequence). This CDR3 is built from 14 residues.

The chain links TRBV19 to TRBJ2-1, with TRBD1 identical over 9 bases. V shed 1 base and J 2 bases; nucleotides not matched to a gene: 6. This CDR3 spans 17 amino acids. The germline CDR1 and CDR2 sequences are LNHDA and SQIVND (reference sequence). The CDR3 region is CASSIAPGQGTYNEQFF. In DNA form, the CDR3 reads TGTGCCAGTAGTATAGCACCGGGACAGGGAACCTACAATGAGCAGTTCTTC.

The V gene is TRBV27, the J gene TRBJ1-2, with TRBD1 identical over 7 bases. The CDR3 has 14 residues. V shed 5 bases and J 4 bases; nucleotides not matched to a gene: 7. The V gene's germline CDR1 is MNHEY and CDR2 SMNVEV (reference sequence). In nucleotides, the CDR3 is TGTGCCAGCAGTCCTAACAGGGGTACCTATGGCTACACCTTC. Its protein is CASSPNRGTYGYTF.